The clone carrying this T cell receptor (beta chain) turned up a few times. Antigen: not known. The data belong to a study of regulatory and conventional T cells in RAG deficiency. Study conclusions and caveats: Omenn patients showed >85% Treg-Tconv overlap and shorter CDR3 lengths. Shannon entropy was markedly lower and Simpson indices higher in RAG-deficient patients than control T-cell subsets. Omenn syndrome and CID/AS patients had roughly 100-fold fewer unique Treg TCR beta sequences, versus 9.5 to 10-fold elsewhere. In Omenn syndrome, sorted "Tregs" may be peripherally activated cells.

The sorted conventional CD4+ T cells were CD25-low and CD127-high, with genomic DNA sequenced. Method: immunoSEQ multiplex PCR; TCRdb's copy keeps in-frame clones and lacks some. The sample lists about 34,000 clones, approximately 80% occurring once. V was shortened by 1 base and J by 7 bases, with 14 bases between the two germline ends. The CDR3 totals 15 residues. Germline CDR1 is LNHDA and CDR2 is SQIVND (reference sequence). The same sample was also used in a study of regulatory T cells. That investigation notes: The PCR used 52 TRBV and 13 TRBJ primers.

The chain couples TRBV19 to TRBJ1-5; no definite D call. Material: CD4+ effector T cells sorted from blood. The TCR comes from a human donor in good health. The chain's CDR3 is CASSIARVREQPQHF. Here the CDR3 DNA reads TGTGCCAGTAGTATAGCAAGGGTAAGGGAACAGCCCCAGCATTTT.